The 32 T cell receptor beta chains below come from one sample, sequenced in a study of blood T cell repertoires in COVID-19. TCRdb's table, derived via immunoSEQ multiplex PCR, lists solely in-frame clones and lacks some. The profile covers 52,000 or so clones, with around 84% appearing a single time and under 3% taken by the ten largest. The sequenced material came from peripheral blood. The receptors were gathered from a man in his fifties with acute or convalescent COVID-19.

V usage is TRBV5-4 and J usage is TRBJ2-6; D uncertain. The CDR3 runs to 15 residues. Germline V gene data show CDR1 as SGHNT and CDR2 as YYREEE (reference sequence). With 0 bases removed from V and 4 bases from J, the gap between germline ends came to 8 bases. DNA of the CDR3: TGTGCCAGCAGCTTGGCTTTGAGGGGGGCCAACGTCCTGACTTTC. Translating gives CASSLALRGANVLTF.

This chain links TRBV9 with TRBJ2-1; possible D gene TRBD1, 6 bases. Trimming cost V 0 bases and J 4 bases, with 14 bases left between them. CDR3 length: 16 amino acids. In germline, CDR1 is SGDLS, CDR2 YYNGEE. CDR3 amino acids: CASSVVGGPRYNEQFF. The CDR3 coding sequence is TGTGCCAGCAGCGTAGTTGGGGGCCCAAGGTACAATGAGCAGTTCTTC.

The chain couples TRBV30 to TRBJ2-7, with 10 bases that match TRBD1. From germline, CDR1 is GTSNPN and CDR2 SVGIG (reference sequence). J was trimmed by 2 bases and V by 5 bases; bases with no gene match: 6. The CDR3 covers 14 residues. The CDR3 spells CAWSKGQGAYEQYF. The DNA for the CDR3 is TGTGCCTGGTCGAAAGGACAGGGGGCCTACGAGCAGTACTTC.

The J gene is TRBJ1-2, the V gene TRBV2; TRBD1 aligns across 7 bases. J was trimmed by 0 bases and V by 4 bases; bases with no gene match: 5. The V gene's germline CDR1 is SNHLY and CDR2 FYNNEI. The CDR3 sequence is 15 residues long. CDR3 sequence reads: CASSGGGKANYGYTF. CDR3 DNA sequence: TGTGCCAGCAGTGGAGGGGGCAAAGCTAACTATGGCTACACCTTC.

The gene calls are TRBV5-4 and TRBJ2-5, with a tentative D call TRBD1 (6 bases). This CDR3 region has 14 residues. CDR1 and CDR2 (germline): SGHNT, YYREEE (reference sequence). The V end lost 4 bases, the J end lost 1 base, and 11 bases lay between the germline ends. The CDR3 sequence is CASSTGQLQETQYF. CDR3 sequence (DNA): TGTGCCAGCAGCACCGGACAGCTCCAAGAGACCCAGTACTTC.

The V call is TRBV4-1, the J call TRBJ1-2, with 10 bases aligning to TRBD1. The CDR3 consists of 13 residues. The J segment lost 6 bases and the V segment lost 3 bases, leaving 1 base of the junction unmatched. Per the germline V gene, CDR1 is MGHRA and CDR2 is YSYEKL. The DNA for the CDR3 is TGCGCCAGCAGCCAGGGACAGGGGCATGGCTACACCTTC. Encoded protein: CASSQGQGHGYTF.

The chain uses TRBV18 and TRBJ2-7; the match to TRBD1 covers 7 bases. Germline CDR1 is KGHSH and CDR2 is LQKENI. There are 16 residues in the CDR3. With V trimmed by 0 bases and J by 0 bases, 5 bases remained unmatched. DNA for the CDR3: TGTGCCAGCTCACCACCCCCGGGACAGAACTCCTACGAGCAGTACTTC. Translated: CASSPPPGQNSYEQYF.

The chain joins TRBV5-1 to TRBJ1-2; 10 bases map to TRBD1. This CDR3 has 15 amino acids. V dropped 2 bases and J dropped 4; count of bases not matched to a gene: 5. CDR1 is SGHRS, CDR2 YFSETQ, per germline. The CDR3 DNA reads TGCGCCAGCAGCTTCGGGACAGGGGTTAGCTATGGCTACACCTTC. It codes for CASSFGTGVSYGYTF.

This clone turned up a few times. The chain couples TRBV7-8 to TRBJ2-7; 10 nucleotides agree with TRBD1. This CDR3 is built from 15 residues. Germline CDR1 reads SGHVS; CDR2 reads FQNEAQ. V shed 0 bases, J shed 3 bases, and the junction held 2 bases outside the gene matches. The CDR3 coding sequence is TGTGCCAGCAGCTTAGCGAGGACAGGGGGCTACGAGCAGTACTTC. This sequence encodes CASSLARTGGYEQYF. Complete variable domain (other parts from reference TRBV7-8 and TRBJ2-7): GAGVSQSPRYKVAKRGQDVALRCDPISGHVSLFWYQQALGQGPEFLTYFQNEAQLDKSGLPSDRFFAERPEGSVSTLKIQRTQQEDSAVYLCASSLARTGGYEQYFGPGTRLTVT.

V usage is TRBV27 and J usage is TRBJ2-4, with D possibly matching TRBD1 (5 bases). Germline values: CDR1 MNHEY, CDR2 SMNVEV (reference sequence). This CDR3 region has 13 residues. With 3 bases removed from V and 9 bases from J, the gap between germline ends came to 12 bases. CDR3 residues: CASSFGREGIQYF. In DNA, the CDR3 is TGTGCCAGCAGTTTTGGCAGGGAAGGCATTCAGTACTTC.

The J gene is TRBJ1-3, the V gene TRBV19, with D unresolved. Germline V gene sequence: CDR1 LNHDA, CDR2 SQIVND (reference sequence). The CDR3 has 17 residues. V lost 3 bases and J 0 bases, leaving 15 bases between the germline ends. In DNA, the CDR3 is TGTGCCAGTAGTATTCGTCACTCAGGAAGCTCTGGAAACACCATATATTTT. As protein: CASSIRHSGSSGNTIYF.

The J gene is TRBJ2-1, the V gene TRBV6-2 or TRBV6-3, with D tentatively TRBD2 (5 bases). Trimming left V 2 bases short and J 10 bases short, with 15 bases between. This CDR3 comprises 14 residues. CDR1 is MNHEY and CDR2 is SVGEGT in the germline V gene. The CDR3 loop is CASSYTWTVLEQFF. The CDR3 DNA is TGTGCCAGCAGTTACACTTGGACTGTTCTAGAGCAGTTCTTC.

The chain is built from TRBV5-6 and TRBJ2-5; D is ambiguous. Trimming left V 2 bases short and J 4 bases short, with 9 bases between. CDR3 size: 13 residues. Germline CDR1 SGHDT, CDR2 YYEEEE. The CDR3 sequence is CASSLDTLETQYF. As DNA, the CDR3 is TGTGCCAGCAGCTTAGACACTTTAGAGACCCAGTACTTC.

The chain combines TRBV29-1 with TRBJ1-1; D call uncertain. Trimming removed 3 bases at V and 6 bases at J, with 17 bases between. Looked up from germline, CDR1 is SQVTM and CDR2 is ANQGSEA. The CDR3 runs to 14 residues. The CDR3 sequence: CSVEYGGYDPEAFF. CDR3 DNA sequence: TGCAGCGTTGAGTACGGAGGGTATGATCCTGAAGCTTTCTTT.

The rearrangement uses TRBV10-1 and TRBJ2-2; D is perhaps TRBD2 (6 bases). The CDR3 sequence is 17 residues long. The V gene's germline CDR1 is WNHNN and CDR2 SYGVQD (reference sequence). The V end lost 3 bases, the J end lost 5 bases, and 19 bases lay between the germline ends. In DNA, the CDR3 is TGCGCCAGCAGTGACCTTGGGGGGAAAGGGTTGACCGGGGAGCTGTTTTTT. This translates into CASSDLGGKGLTGELFF.

CDR3 residues: CASSVGDRVHGYTF. The CDR3 coding sequence is TGTGCCAGCAGCGTAGGCGACAGGGTTCACGGCTACACCTTC. This sequence joins TRBV9 and TRBJ1-2; 7 positions match TRBD1. The CDR3 extends over 14 amino acids. Germline CDR1 is SGDLS and CDR2 is YYNGEE. Germline trimming cut 0 bases from V and 8 bases from J; bases unmatched to any gene: 7. Full variable domain (rest looked up from reference TRBV9 and TRBJ1-2): DSGVTQTPKHLITATGQRVTLRCSPRSGDLSVYWYQQSLDQGLQFLIQYYNGEERAKGNILERFSAQQFPDLHSELNLSSLELGDSALYFCASSVGDRVHGYTFGSGTRLTVV.

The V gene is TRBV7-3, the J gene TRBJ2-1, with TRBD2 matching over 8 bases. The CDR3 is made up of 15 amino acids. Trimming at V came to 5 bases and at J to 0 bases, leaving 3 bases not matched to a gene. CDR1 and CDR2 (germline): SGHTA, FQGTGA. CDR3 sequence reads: CASSVSGISYNEQFF. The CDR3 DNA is TGTGCCAGCAGCGTTAGCGGGATCTCCTACAATGAGCAGTTCTTC. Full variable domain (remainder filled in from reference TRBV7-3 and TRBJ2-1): GAGVSQTPSNKVTEKGKYVELRCDPISGHTALYWYRQSLGQGPEFLIYFQGTGAADDSGLPNDRFFAVRPEGSVSTLKIQRTERGDSAVYLCASSVSGISYNEQFFGPGTRLTVL.

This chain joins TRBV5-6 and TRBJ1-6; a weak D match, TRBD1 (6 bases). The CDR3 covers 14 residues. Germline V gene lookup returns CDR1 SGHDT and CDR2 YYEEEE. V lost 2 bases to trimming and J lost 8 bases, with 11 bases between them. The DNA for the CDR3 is TGTGCCAGCAGCTTTGGCAGGGGATATTCACCCCTCCACTTT. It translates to CASSFGRGYSPLHF.

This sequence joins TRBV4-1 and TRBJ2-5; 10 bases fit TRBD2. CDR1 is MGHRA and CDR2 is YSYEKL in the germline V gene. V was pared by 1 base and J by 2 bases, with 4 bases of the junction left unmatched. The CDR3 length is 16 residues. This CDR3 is CASSQALAGGQETQYF. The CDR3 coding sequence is TGCGCCAGCAGCCAAGCATTAGCGGGGGGTCAAGAGACCCAGTACTTC.

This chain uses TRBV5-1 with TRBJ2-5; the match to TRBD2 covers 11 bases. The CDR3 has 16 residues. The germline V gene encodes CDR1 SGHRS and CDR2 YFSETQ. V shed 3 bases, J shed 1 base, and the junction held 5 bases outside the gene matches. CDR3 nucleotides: TGCGCCAGCAGCTGGCAGACTAGCGGGATCCAAGAGACCCAGTACTTC. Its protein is CASSWQTSGIQETQYF.

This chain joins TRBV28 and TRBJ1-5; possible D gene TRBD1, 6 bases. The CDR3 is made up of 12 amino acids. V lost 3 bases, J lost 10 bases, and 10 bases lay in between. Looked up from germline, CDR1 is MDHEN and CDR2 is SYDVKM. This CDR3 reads CASSFAGGPQHF. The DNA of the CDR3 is TGTGCCAGCAGTTTCGCGGGGGGCCCCCAGCATTTT.

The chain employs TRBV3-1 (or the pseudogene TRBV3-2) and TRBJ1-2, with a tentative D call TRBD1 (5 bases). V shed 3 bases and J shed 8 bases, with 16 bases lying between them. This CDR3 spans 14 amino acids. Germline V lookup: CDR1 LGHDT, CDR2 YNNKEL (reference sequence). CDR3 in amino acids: CASSHEGTGGGYTF. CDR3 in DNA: TGTGCCAGCAGCCACGAGGGGACTGGAGGGGGCTACACCTTC.

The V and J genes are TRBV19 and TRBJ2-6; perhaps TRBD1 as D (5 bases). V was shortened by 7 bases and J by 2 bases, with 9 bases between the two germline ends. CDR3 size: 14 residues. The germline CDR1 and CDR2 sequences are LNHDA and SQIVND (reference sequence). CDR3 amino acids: CASIRGPGANVLTF. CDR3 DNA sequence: TGTGCCAGTATAAGGGGTCCTGGGGCCAACGTCCTGACTTTC.

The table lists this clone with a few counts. CDR3 loop: CASRLSVATNEKLFF. In DNA form, the CDR3 reads TGTGCCAGCAGGCTTAGCGTGGCAACTAATGAAAAACTGTTTTTT. This chain links TRBV13 with TRBJ1-4; D unresolved. V gave up 6 bases and J gave up 0 bases, with 11 bases separating them. From germline, CDR1 is PRHDT and CDR2 FYEKMQ (reference sequence). The CDR3 sequence is 15 residues long.

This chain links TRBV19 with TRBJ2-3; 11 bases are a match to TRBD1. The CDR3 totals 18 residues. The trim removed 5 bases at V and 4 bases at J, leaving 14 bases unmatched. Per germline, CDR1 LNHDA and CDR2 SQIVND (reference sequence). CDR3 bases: TGTGCCAGTAGTGCCACCTGGACAGGGGGCTTTTTCGCAGATACGCAGTATTTT. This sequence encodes CASSATWTGGFFADTQYF.

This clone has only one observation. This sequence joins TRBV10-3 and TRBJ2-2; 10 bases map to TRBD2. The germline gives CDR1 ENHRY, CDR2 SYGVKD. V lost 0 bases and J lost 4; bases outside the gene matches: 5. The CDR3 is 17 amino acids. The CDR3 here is CAISESSAGGPTGELFF. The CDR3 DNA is TGTGCCATCAGTGAGTCATCAGCGGGAGGGCCCACCGGGGAGCTGTTTTTT.

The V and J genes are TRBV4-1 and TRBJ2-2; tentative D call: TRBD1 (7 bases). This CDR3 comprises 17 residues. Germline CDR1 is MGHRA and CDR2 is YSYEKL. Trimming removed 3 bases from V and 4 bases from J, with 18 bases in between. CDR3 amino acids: CASSQSGQGVITGELFF. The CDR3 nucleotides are TGCGCCAGCAGCCAGAGCGGGCAGGGGGTTATCACCGGGGAGCTGTTTTTT.

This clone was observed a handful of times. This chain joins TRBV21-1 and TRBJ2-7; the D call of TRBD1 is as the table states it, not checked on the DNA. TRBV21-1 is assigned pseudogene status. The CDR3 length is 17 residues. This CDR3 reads CASSKGGDRGLPYEQYF. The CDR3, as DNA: TGTGCCAGCAGCAAAGGGGGGGACAGGGGCCTCCCCTACGAGCAGTACTTC.

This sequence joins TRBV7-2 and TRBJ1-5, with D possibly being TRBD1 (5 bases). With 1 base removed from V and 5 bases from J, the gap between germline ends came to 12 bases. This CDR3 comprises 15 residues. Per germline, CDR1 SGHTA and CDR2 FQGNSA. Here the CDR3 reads CASSLVWGLDQPQHF. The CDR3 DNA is TGTGCCAGCAGCTTAGTATGGGGCCTGGATCAGCCCCAGCATTTT.

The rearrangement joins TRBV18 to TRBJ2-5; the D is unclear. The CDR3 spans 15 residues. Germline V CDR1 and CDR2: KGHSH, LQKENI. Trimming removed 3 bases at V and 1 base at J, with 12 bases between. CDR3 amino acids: CASSPKVDIQETQYF. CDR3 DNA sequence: TGTGCCAGCTCACCGAAGGTCGACATCCAAGAGACCCAGTACTTC.

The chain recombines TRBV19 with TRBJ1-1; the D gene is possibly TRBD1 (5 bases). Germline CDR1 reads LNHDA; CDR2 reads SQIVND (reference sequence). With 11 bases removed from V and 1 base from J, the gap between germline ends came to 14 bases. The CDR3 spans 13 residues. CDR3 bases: TGTGCCTGCCAGGGACTCTGGAACACTGAAGCTTTCTTT. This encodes CACQGLWNTEAFF.

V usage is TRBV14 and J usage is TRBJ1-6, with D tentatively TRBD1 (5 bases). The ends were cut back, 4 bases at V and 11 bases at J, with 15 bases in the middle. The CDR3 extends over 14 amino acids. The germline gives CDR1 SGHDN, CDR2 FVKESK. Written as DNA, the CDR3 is TGTGCCAGCAGCCGTGGGGGGATCTGGACACCCCTCCACTTT. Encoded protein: CASSRGGIWTPLHF.